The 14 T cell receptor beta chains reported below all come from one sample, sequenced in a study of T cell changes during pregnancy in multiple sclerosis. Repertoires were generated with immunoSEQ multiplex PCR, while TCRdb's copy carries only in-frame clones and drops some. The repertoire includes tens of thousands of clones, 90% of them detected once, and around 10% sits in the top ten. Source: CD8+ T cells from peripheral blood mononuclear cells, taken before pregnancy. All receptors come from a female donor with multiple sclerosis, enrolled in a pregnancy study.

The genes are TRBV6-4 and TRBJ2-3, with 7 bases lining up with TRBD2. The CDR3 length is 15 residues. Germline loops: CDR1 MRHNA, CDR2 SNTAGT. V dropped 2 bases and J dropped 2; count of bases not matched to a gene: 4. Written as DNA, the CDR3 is TGTGCCAGCAGTGACGGGGGGGGAGACACAGATACGCAGTATTTT. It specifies CASSDGGGDTDTQYF.

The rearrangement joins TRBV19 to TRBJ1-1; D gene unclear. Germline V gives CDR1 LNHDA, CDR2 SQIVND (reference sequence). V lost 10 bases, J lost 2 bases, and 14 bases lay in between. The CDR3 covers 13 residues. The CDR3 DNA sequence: TGTGCCACCCTCCCAGGATTCAACACTGAAGCTTTCTTT. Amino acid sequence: CATLPGFNTEAFF.

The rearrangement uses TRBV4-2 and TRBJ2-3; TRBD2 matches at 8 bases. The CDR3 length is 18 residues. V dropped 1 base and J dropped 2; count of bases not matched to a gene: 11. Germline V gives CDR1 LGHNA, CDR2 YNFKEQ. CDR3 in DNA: TGTGCCAGCAGCCAAGGCACAACCGGGGGGGCCTTCACAGATACGCAGTATTTT. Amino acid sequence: CASSQGTTGGAFTDTQYF.

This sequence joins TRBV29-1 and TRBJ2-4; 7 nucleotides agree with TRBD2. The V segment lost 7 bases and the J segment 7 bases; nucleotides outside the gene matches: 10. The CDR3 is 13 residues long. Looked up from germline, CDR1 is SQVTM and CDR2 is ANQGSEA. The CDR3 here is CSGLKRGGNIQYF. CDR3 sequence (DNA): TGCAGCGGACTTAAGCGGGGCGGGAACATTCAGTACTTC.

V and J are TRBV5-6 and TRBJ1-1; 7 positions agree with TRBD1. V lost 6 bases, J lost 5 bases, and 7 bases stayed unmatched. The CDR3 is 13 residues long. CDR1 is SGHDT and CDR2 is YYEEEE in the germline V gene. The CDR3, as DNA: TGTGCCAGCATCAAAGCAGGGGGGACTGAAGCTTTCTTT. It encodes CASIKAGGTEAFF. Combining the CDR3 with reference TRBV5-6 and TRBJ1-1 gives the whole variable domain DAGVTQSPTHLIKTRGQQVTLRCSPKSGHDTVSWYQQALGQGPQFIFQYYEEEERQRGNFPDRFSGHQFPNYSSELNVNALLLGDSALYLCASIKAGGTEAFFGQGTRLTVV.

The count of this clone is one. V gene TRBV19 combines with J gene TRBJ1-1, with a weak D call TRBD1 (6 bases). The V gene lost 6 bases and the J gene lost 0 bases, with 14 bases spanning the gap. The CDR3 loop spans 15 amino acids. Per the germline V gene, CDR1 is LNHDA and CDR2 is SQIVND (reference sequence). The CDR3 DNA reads TGTGCCAGTAGAGTTAGGGGGACAATGAACACTGAAGCTTTCTTT. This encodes CASRVRGTMNTEAFF.

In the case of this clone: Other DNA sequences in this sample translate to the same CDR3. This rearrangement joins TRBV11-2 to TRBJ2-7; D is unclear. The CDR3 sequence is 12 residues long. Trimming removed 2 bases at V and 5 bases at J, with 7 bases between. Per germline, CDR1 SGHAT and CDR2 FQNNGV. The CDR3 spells CASSLNRDEQYF. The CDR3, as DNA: TGTGCCAGCAGCTTAAACCGGGACGAGCAGTACTTC.

The CDR3 DNA reads as TGCAGCGTTTGGGGGGGCGCGGGCTACACCTTC. As protein: CSVWGGAGYTF. This chain joins TRBV29-1 and TRBJ1-2; weak D call: TRBD1 (6 bases). The CDR3 has 11 residues. V lost 5 bases, J lost 8 bases, and 12 bases lay in between. Germline loops: CDR1 SQVTM, CDR2 ANQGSEA.

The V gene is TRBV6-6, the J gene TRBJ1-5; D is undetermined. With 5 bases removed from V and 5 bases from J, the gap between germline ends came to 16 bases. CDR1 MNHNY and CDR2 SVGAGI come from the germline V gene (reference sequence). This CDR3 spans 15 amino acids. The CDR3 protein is CASSPHGGRDQPQHF. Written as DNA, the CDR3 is TGTGCCAGCAGTCCCCACGGCGGCCGGGATCAGCCCCAGCATTTT.

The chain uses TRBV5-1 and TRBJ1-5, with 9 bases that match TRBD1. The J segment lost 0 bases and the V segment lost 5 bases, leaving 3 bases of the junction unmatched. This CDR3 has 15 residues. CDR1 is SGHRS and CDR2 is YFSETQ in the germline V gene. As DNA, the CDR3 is TGCGCCAGCAGTTCGGACAGGGGTAGCAATCAGCCCCAGCATTTT. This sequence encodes CASSSDRGSNQPQHF.

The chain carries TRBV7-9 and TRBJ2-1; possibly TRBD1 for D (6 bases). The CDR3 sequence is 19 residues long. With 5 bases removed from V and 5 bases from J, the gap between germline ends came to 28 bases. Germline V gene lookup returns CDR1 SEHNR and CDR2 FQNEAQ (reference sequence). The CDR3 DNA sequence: TGTGCCAGCAGCCTCGACCCAATGAGATACAGGGCCCTAAACAATGAGCAGTTCTTC. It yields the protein CASSLDPMRYRALNNEQFF.

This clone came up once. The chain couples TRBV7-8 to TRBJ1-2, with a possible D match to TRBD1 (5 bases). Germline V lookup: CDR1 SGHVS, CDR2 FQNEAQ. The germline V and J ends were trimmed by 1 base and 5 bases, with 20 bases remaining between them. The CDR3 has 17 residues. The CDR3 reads CASSLEGREEWKYGYTF. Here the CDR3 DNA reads TGTGCCAGCAGCTTAGAGGGCAGGGAAGAGTGGAAATATGGCTACACCTTC.

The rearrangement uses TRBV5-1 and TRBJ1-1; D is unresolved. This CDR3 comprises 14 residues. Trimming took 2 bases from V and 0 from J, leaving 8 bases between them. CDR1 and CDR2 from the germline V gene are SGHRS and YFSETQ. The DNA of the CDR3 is TGCGCCAGCAGCTTCGAGGTAATGAACACTGAAGCTTTCTTT. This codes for CASSFEVMNTEAFF.

The CDR3 region is CASSFHRYTTGELFF. CDR3 sequence (DNA): TGTGCCAGCAGCTTCCATAGATATACCACCGGGGAGCTGTTTTTT. The chain has TRBV11-2 and TRBJ2-2; D is uncertain. V was pared by 3 bases and J by 4 bases, with 12 bases between. The CDR3 runs 15 residues. The germline V gene has CDR1 SGHAT and CDR2 FQNNGV. The full variable domain, with the rest looked up from reference TRBV11-2 and TRBJ2-2, is EAGVAQSPRYKIIEKRQSVAFWCNPISGHATLYWYQQILGQGPKLLIQFQNNGVVDDSQLPKDRFSAERLKGVDSTLKIQPAKLEDSAVYLCASSFHRYTTGELFFGEGSRLTVL.